Listed below are T cell receptor beta chains from one sample, sequenced in a study of T cell repertoires in cytomegalovirus infection. Each CDR3 protein is one row after TCRdb ran MiXCR on the reads. This table has about 110,000 distinct CDR3 sequences, 10% appearing once. What these receptors recognize is not known. Sequencing was performed on PBMCs, sequenced either directly or after in vitro stimulation (not recorded which). The receptor source for this set is a human donor in good health (CMV status not recorded). Some clones in this sample may be carry-over from other donors' samples. Each CDR3 is given with its conserved first and last residue. The order of the fields is clone size, J gene, V gene, D gene, CDR3 protein, CDR3 DNA. A D gene is named only where the DNA matches it firmly. Clone size appears in some rows only: once, few, many, or a class for an expanded clone.

size: many; J: TRBJ2-2; V: TRBV7-2; D: -; CDR3: CASSLKGPGELFF; DNA: TGTGCCAGCAGCTTAAAGGGGCCCGGGGAGCTGTTTTTT
size: many; J: TRBJ1-5; V: TRBV7-2; D: -; CDR3: CASSSDFGSNQPQHF; DNA: TGTGCCAGCAGCTCGGATTTCGGGAGCAATCAGCCCCAGCATTTT
size: -; J: TRBJ1-2; V: TRBV20-1; D: -; CDR3: CSARDSGSGRAGYTF; DNA: TGCAGTGCTAGAGATTCGGGGAGTGGGAGGGCTGGCTACACCTTC
size: many; J: TRBJ2-5; V: TRBV2; D: TRBD2; CDR3: CASRPGLAGAQYF; DNA: TGTGCCAGCAGACCCGGACTAGCGGGGGCCCAGTACTTC
size: many; J: TRBJ1-5; V: TRBV19; D: TRBD1; CDR3: CASRDRGLSNQPQHF; DNA: TGTGCCAGCCGGGACAGGGGGCTTAGCAATCAGCCCCAGCATTTT
size: -; J: TRBJ2-3; V: TRBV2; D: -; CDR3: CASSRTATTDTQYF; DNA: TGTGCCAGCAGTAGGACTGCCACCACAGATACGCAGTATTTT
size: many; J: TRBJ2-1; V: TRBV12-3/TRBV12-4; D: TRBD2; CDR3: CASSLAGLAGGVYNEQFF; DNA: TGTGCCAGCAGTTTAGCAGGGCTAGCGGGAGGAGTTTACAATGAGCAGTTCTTC
size: many; J: TRBJ1-3; V: TRBV7-2; D: -; CDR3: CASSLVRPGSGNTIYF; DNA: TGTGCCAGCAGCTTAGTCCGTCCTGGCTCTGGAAACACCATATATTTT
size: many; J: TRBJ2-1; V: TRBV7-2; D: TRBD2; CDR3: CASGRRELYNEQFF; DNA: TGTGCCAGTGGACGGCGGGAGTTATACAATGAGCAGTTCTTC
size: many; J: TRBJ2-7; V: TRBV7-2; D: TRBD1; CDR3: CASRVPGQTFYEQYF; DNA: TGTGCCAGCAGGGTACCGGGACAGACCTTTTACGAGCAGTACTTC
size: many; J: TRBJ2-2; V: TRBV7-2; D: -; CDR3: CASSLALAGTGELFF; DNA: TGTGCCAGCAGCTTAGCCCTCGCGGGCACCGGGGAGCTGTTTTTT
size: few; J: TRBJ1-2; V: TRBV4-1; D: TRBD1; CDR3: CASSSNIQGAYSGYTF; DNA: TGCGCCAGCAGCTCCAATATTCAGGGGGCGTATTCTGGCTACACCTTC
size: -; J: TRBJ2-4; V: TRBV9; D: TRBD2; CDR3: CASSAQSGGSVLSGAKNIQYF; DNA: TGTGCCAGCAGCGCTCAAAGCGGGGGTAGCGTACTATCTGGGGCCAAAAACATTCAGTACTTC
size: many; J: TRBJ1-5; V: TRBV7-2; D: -; CDR3: CASSLGGGGQPQHF; DNA: TGTGCCAGCAGCTTAGGCGGGGGCGGGCAGCCCCAGCATTTT
size: -; J: TRBJ1-1; V: TRBV7-9; D: -; CDR3: CASSSGLGGDRTNTEAFF; DNA: TGTGCCAGCAGCTCCGGACTGGGGGGTGATCGTACGAACACTGAAGCTTTCTTT
size: many; J: TRBJ2-2; V: TRBV2; D: -; CDR3: CASSEVYTGELFF; DNA: TGTGCCAGCAGTGAGGTATACACCGGGGAGCTGTTTTTT
size: many; J: TRBJ2-5; V: TRBV6-1; D: -; CDR3: CASRTRDFKETQYF; DNA: TGTGCCAGCAGGACCCGGGACTTCAAAGAGACCCAGTACTTC
size: -; J: TRBJ2-3; V: TRBV28; D: TRBD1; CDR3: CASSLQGVSWRSTGTQYF; DNA: TGTGCCAGCAGTTTACAGGGGGTAAGCTGGAGGAGCACAGGTACGCAGTATTTT
size: many; J: TRBJ2-2; V: TRBV5-4; D: TRBD2; CDR3: CASSLVVSGRSAGELFF; DNA: TGTGCCAGCAGCTTGGTCGTTAGCGGGAGGTCGGCCGGGGAGCTGTTTTTT
size: many; J: TRBJ1-3; V: TRBV7-2; D: TRBD1; CDR3: CASSIGQGRGNTIYF; DNA: TGTGCCAGCAGCATAGGACAGGGACGGGGAAACACCATATATTTT
size: once; J: TRBJ2-7; V: TRBV20-1; D: TRBD1; CDR3: CSAFPGTGTFEQYF; DNA: TGCAGTGCTTTCCCCGGGACAGGCACTTTCGAGCAGTACTTC
size: many; J: TRBJ2-4; V: TRBV12-3/TRBV12-4; D: -; CDR3: CASPKGQGLLAKNIQYF; DNA: TGTGCCAGCCCTAAGGGGCAGGGCCTACTAGCCAAAAACATTCAGTACTTC
size: many; J: TRBJ2-3; V: TRBV7-9; D: -; CDR3: CASSLRFQGSPGDTQYF; DNA: TGTGCCAGCAGCTTACGGTTTCAGGGATCTCCTGGAGATACGCAGTATTTT
size: few; J: TRBJ1-5; V: TRBV6-1; D: -; CDR3: CASSVEGGNQPQHF; DNA: TGTGCCAGCTCTGTCGAGGGGGGGAATCAGCCCCAGCATTTT
size: many; J: TRBJ2-3; V: TRBV2; D: TRBD2; CDR3: CASVAGVGTDTQYF; DNA: TGTGCCAGCGTAGCGGGAGTTGGCACAGATACGCAGTATTTT
size: -; J: TRBJ2-7; V: TRBV7-2; D: -; CDR3: CASSSGREQYF; DNA: TGTGCCAGCAGCTCTGGGCGCGAGCAGTACTTC
size: once; J: TRBJ1-4; V: TRBV19; D: TRBD1; CDR3: CATRQGAEKLFF; DNA: TGTGCCACCAGACAGGGGGCTGAAAAACTGTTTTTT
size: -; J: TRBJ2-5; V: TRBV7-2; D: -; CDR3: CASNSLGETQYF; DNA: TGTGCCAGCAATTCTTTAGGAGAGACCCAGTACTTC
size: many; J: TRBJ2-7; V: TRBV6-1; D: -; CDR3: CASSEILNYEQYF; DNA: TGTGCCAGCAGTGAAATTCTGAACTACGAGCAGTACTTC
size: few; J: TRBJ1-4; V: TRBV5-6; D: -; CDR3: CASGNRNNEKLFF; DNA: TGTGCCAGCGGGAACAGGAATAATGAAAAACTGTTTTTT
size: many; J: TRBJ2-7; V: TRBV7-2; D: -; CDR3: CASSLGPIYEQYF; DNA: TGTGCCAGCAGCTTGGGACCAATCTACGAGCAGTACTTC
size: many; J: TRBJ1-2; V: TRBV12-3/TRBV12-4; D: -; CDR3: CASSLGRVNYGYTF; DNA: TGTGCCAGCAGTTTGGGTAGGGTTAACTATGGCTACACCTTC
size: many; J: TRBJ2-3; V: TRBV27; D: TRBD2; CDR3: CASSYRLAGADTQYF; DNA: TGTGCCAGCAGTTACCGACTAGCGGGAGCAGATACGCAGTATTTT
size: many; J: TRBJ2-1; V: TRBV7-2; D: -; CDR3: CASSPRNEQFF; DNA: TGTGCCAGCAGTCCGCGCAATGAGCAGTTCTTC
size: -; J: TRBJ2-1; V: TRBV19; D: TRBD2; CDR3: CASSIGEGSRNEQFF; DNA: TGTGCCAGTAGTATAGGGGAGGGCTCTAGAAATGAGCAGTTCTTC
size: many; J: TRBJ1-2; V: TRBV7-9; D: -; CDR3: CASSLDLDSYGYTF; DNA: TGTGCCAGCAGCTTAGATCTGGACAGCTATGGCTACACCTTC
size: many; J: TRBJ1-5; V: TRBV12-3/TRBV12-4; D: -; CDR3: CASSLGMGASNQPQHF; DNA: TGTGCCAGCAGTTTAGGGATGGGGGCTAGCAATCAGCCCCAGCATTTT